These 7 T cell receptor beta chains were all obtained from the same sample, sequenced in a study of shared clonotypes between healthy human individuals (TCRdb year 2020). CD8 naive samples were obtained by positive selection for CCR7 among CD45RO-negative cells, yielding a CD45RA+CCR7+ population from which TemRA cells were excluded. Preparation of the library involved the immunoSEQ multiplex PCR assay. The source is immuneACCESS, and TCRdb retained only in-frame sequences with V and J called. Part of the clones is not carried over; for the studies checked, unresolved V genes explain less than half of this, and the remainder is unexplained. The sample yields hundreds of thousands of clones; around 93% were counted once. The ten biggest clones cover approximately 25% of the sample. Sequencing was carried out using naive CD8+ T cells sorted from blood. According to the study, the label for this sample's cell subset or site signals: CD45RA+CCR7+. Source of these receptors: a man aged 30 to 39 in good health.

This clone showed up just a few times. The rearrangement uses TRBV5-1 and TRBJ2-5; 7 bases fit TRBD1. The CDR3 contains 15 residues. The germline CDR1 and CDR2 sequences are SGHRS and YFSETQ. The J segment lost 3 bases and the V segment lost 4 bases, leaving 9 bases of the junction unmatched. The CDR3 region is CASSPTDRVKETQYF. For the CDR3, the DNA is TGCGCCAGCAGCCCCACTGACAGGGTGAAAGAGACCCAGTACTTC.

As for this clone: Being one base from a much bigger clone, this may be a read error. Other DNA variants within this sample encode the same CDR3. This chain uses TRBV4-3 with TRBJ2-7; 10 bases line up with TRBD1. This CDR3 is 16 amino acids long. The ends lost 0 bases at V and 6 bases at J; junction bases unmatched: 8. Germline V gene sequence: CDR1 LGHNA, CDR2 YSLEER. The CDR3 loop reads CASSQDAGTGEGEQYF. CDR3 sequence (DNA): TGCGCCAGCAGCCAAGATGCCGGGACAGGGGAGGGCGAGCAGTACTTC.

V usage is TRBV27 and J usage is TRBJ1-5; D gene unclear. The germline CDR1 and CDR2 sequences are MNHEY and SMNVEV (reference sequence). This CDR3 comprises 14 residues. The germline V and J ends were trimmed by 0 bases and 11 bases, with 14 bases remaining between them. The CDR3 loop reads CASSLSPGSQAQHF. CDR3 nucleotides: TGTGCCAGCAGTTTATCGCCGGGCAGCCAAGCCCAGCATTTT.

This sequence joins TRBV6-5 and TRBJ2-7; 14 nucleotides match TRBD2. The CDR3 runs to 15 residues. The J segment lost 3 bases and the V segment lost 10 bases, leaving 8 bases of the junction unmatched. The germline V gene has CDR1 MNHEY and CDR2 SVGAGI. The CDR3 sequence is CATVGLAGVSYEQYF. The DNA for the CDR3 is TGTGCCACCGTGGGACTAGCGGGAGTGAGCTACGAGCAGTACTTC.

As DNA, the CDR3 is TGTGCCAGCAGTCTTACTAGCGGGAGGCCCCTCTCCTACAATGAGCAGTTCTTC. This encodes CASSLTSGRPLSYNEQFF. The gene calls are TRBV6-4 and TRBJ2-1, with 12 bases aligning to TRBD2. The trim removed 5 bases at V and 0 bases at J, leaving 8 bases unmatched. Germline CDR1 and CDR2: MRHNA and SNTAGT. The CDR3 spans 18 residues.

V usage is TRBV28 and J usage is TRBJ2-1; possibly TRBD2 for D (6 bases). The CDR3 sequence is 14 residues long. V was clipped by 7 bases and J by 5 bases, with 15 bases between them. Germline lookup yields CDR1 MDHEN and CDR2 SYDVKM. The CDR3 loop reads CASIPGTDNNEQFF. The CDR3 DNA reads TGTGCCAGCATACCCGGGACTGACAACAATGAGCAGTTCTTC.

This sequence joins TRBV19 and TRBJ1-5; D remains unclear. The CDR3 spans 14 residues. Germline V CDR1 and CDR2: LNHDA, SQIVND (reference sequence). V gave up 3 bases and J gave up 5 bases, with 11 bases separating them. The CDR3 is CASSIRREDQPQHF. As DNA, the CDR3 is TGTGCCAGTAGTATTCGCCGTGAGGATCAGCCCCAGCATTTT. The full variable domain, completed using reference TRBV19 and TRBJ1-5, is DGGITQSPKYLFRKEGQNVTLSCEQNLNHDAMYWYRQDPGQGLRLIYYSQIVNDFQKGDIAEGYSVSREKKESFPLTVTSAQKNPTAFYLCASSIRREDQPQHFGDGTRLSIL.